A selection of T cell receptor beta chains follows, all from one sample in a study of blood T cell repertoires in COVID-19. The assay was immunoSEQ multiplex PCR, and TCRdb's table has in-frame clones only and misses some. This sample has hundreds of thousands of clones; approximately 87% occur once, and the top ten carry roughly 6.2%. The specimen sequenced was peripheral blood. The receptors shown here come from a man in his fifties or sixties who had recovered from COVID-19. Each CDR3 is given with its conserved first and last residue. D genes are given only for firm matches. Expanded clones are given a class, and other clones once, few, many or no size at all.

d_gene	v_gene	abundance	j_gene	CDR3aa	CDR3nt
NA	TRBV5-4	NA	TRBJ1-1	CASSRTENTEAFF	TGTGCCAGCAGCAGGACAGAGAACACTGAAGCTTTCTTT
TRBD1	TRBV24-1	few	TRBJ2-5	CATSDPTGTGKETQYF	TGTGCCACCAGTGACCCTACCGGGACAGGGAAAGAGACCCAGTACTTC
NA	TRBV19	NA	TRBJ2-6	CASSPIRSGHDGSGANVLTF	TGTGCCAGTAGTCCAATTAGGAGCGGGCATGATGGATCTGGGGCCAACGTCCTGACTTTC
NA	TRBV3-1/TRBV3-2	NA	TRBJ1-4	CASSQSNEKLFF	TGTGCCAGCAGCCAGTCAAATGAAAAACTGTTTTTT
TRBD2	TRBV28	NA	TRBJ2-7	CASGTSGSNEQYF	TGTGCCAGTGGGACTAGCGGGAGTAACGAGCAGTACTTC
TRBD1	TRBV24-1	NA	TRBJ1-2	CATSDFAGQGHGYTF	TGTGCCACCAGTGATTTTGCGGGACAGGGGCATGGCTACACCTTC
NA	TRBV9	NA	TRBJ2-1	CASSVGSSSYNEQFF	TGTGCCAGCAGCGTAGGTTCTAGCTCCTACAATGAGCAGTTCTTC
TRBD2	TRBV5-1	NA	TRBJ2-5	CASSLTGTSGISVETQYF	TGCGCCAGCAGCTTAACCGGGACTAGCGGGATCAGCGTGGAGACCCAGTACTTC
NA	TRBV19	once	TRBJ1-1	CASSRTGMNTEAFF	TGTGCCAGTAGTAGGACGGGGATGAACACTGAAGCTTTCTTT
NA	TRBV6-1	few	TRBJ1-2	CASSEAQEGSNYGYTF	TGTGCCAGCAGTGAAGCGCAGGAGGGGTCTAACTATGGCTACACCTTC
NA	TRBV5-1	NA	TRBJ1-1	CASSLAGNTEAFF	TGCGCCAGCAGCTTGGCCGGGAACACTGAAGCTTTCTTT
TRBD1	TRBV3-1/TRBV3-2	NA	TRBJ1-1	CASSPTTGAPGSEAFF	TGTGCCAGCAGTCCGACGACAGGGGCGCCAGGGTCTGAAGCTTTCTTT
NA	TRBV9	NA	TRBJ2-3	CASSASGTGRGEDTQYF	TGTGCCAGCAGCGCTTCCGGGACCGGGAGAGGAGAAGATACGCAGTATTTT
NA	TRBV9	NA	TRBJ2-5	CASSVQEETQYF	TGTGCCAGCAGCGTTCAGGAAGAGACCCAGTACTTC
NA	TRBV5-4	NA	TRBJ1-1	CASSLKEPERAFF	TGTGCCAGCAGCTTGAAAGAACCCGAGCGGGCTTTCTTT
TRBD1	TRBV10-3	few	TRBJ2-7	CAMGTGSYEQYF	TGTGCCATGGGGACAGGGTCCTACGAGCAGTACTTC
TRBD2	TRBV5-3	NA	TRBJ2-5	CARSLAGLARQETQYF	TGTGCCAGAAGCTTGGCGGGACTAGCGAGACAAGAGACCCAGTACTTC
NA	TRBV5-1	NA	TRBJ2-3	CASSLGSATVTDTQYF	TGCGCCAGCAGCTTGGGTAGCGCAACCGTCACAGATACGCAGTATTTT
TRBD1	TRBV27	few	TRBJ2-6	CASSFVGQGTNVLTF	TGTGCCAGCAGTTTCGTGGGACAGGGGACCAACGTCCTGACTTTC
TRBD1	TRBV29-1	NA	TRBJ2-5	CSAASGQGMEETQYF	TGCAGCGCAGCCTCCGGACAGGGGATGGAAGAGACCCAGTACTTC
NA	TRBV11-2	NA	TRBJ2-5	CASSPPARETQYF	TGTGCCAGCAGCCCCCCGGCTAGGGAGACCCAGTACTTC
NA	TRBV28	NA	TRBJ1-1	CASSLGGLGAFF	TGTGCCAGCAGTTTAGGGGGGTTAGGGGCTTTCTTT
NA	TRBV5-1	NA	TRBJ1-2	CASSFTETNYGYTF	TGCGCCAGCAGCTTTACAGAGACTAACTATGGCTACACCTTC
NA	TRBV11-2	NA	TRBJ2-5	CASSSTRTDKETQYF	TGTGCCAGCAGCTCAACAAGGACAGACAAAGAGACCCAGTACTTC
TRBD1	TRBV9	NA	TRBJ1-3	CASSVAWTGVGNTIYF	TGTGCCAGCAGCGTAGCTTGGACAGGGGTAGGAAACACCATATATTTT
TRBD2	TRBV6-2/TRBV6-3	NA	TRBJ2-5	CASSYQRGGRLPETQYF	TGTGCCAGCAGTTACCAGCGGGGGGGCCGATTGCCCGAGACCCAGTACTTC
NA	TRBV5-1	NA	TRBJ1-4	CASSLGQTNEKLFF	TGCGCCAGCAGCTTGGGACAGACAAATGAAAAACTGTTTTTT
NA	TRBV18	NA	TRBJ1-2	CASSPLPGQANYGYTF	TGTGCCAGCTCCCCTCTTCCGGGACAAGCTAACTATGGCTACACCTTC
TRBD1	TRBV11-2	NA	TRBJ2-2	CASSLVRQGAGELFF	TGTGCCAGCAGCTTAGTTCGGCAGGGGGCCGGGGAGCTGTTTTTT
NA	TRBV9	once	TRBJ2-3	CASSVATYRTTQYF	TGTGCCAGCAGCGTAGCGACTTACAGGACTACGCAGTATTTT
TRBD1	TRBV6-5	NA	TRBJ1-6	CASSPTGGGNSPLHF	TGTGCCAGCAGCCCAACAGGGGGGGGTAATTCACCCCTCCACTTT
TRBD1	TRBV5-1	NA	TRBJ2-3	CASEPGQGAGDTQYF	TGCGCCAGCGAACCGGGACAGGGGGCTGGAGATACGCAGTATTTT
NA	TRBV28	NA	TRBJ1-4	CASSLISRGREKLFF	TGTGCCAGCAGTTTAATATCCAGGGGTCGTGAAAAACTGTTTTTT
TRBD2	TRBV5-1	NA	TRBJ2-1	CASYTSGLAGNYNEQFF	TGCGCCAGCTACACCTCCGGACTAGCGGGGAATTACAATGAGCAGTTCTTC
TRBD1	TRBV2	NA	TRBJ1-1	CASRDRGNTEAFF	TGTGCCAGCAGGGACAGGGGGAACACTGAAGCTTTCTTT
TRBD2	TRBV7-3	NA	TRBJ2-7	CASSPGLASYEQYF	TGTGCCAGCAGCCCGGGACTAGCTTCCTACGAGCAGTACTTC
TRBD2	TRBV5-1	NA	TRBJ2-3	CASSPGRGLSDTQYF	TGCGCCAGCAGCCCGGGGAGGGGTTTATCGGATACGCAGTATTTT
NA	TRBV7-2	NA	TRBJ2-3	CASSLQGTKQTDTQYF	TGTGCCAGCAGCTTACAGGGAACAAAACAAACAGATACGCAGTATTTT
TRBD1	TRBV5-1	NA	TRBJ2-3	CASSDLGTGGSDTQYF	TGCGCCAGCAGCGACCTAGGGACAGGGGGCTCAGATACGCAGTATTTT
TRBD2	TRBV5-4	NA	TRBJ2-3	CATRTSGTDTQYF	TGTGCCACACGGACTAGCGGGACAGATACGCAGTATTTT
NA	TRBV6-4	NA	TRBJ1-1	CASSQGMRSTEAFF	TGTGCCAGCAGCCAGGGGATGCGGAGCACTGAAGCTTTCTTT
NA	TRBV30	NA	TRBJ1-1	CAWSPEKTGPPFF	TGTGCCTGGAGTCCAGAAAAAACGGGTCCTCCTTTCTTT
TRBD1	TRBV10-3	NA	TRBJ2-7	CAIRTGSYEQYF	TGTGCCATCCGGACAGGGTCCTACGAGCAGTACTTC
NA	TRBV6-1	NA	TRBJ2-7	CASSELSAVGNGQYF	TGTGCCAGCAGTGAACTGTCTGCGGTCGGTAATGGCCAGTACTTC
TRBD1	TRBV5-1	NA	TRBJ1-1	CASSPDRAMNTEAFF	TGCGCCAGCAGCCCGGACAGGGCCATGAACACTGAAGCTTTCTTT
TRBD1	TRBV19	NA	TRBJ1-5	CASSIATGAWQPQHF	TGTGCCAGTAGTATAGCGACAGGGGCTTGGCAGCCCCAGCATTTT
NA	TRBV3-1/TRBV3-2	NA	TRBJ1-2	CASSQDQGASGYTF	TGTGCCAGCAGCCAAGATCAAGGTGCTAGTGGCTACACCTTC
TRBD1	TRBV18	NA	TRBJ1-4	CASSPQQGAAEKLFF	TGTGCCAGCTCACCCCAACAGGGGGCAGCGGAAAAACTGTTTTTT
TRBD2	TRBV27	NA	TRBJ2-3	CASSPLGPRLAGGHEDTQYF	TGTGCCAGCAGTCCCCTGGGGCCGAGACTAGCGGGAGGGCATGAAGATACGCAGTATTTT
NA	TRBV4-3	NA	TRBJ1-5	CASSQEVQGLQPQHF	TGCGCCAGCAGCCAAGAAGTTCAGGGACTTCAGCCCCAGCATTTT
TRBD2	TRBV4-2	NA	TRBJ2-7	CASSQRLAGVNYEQYF	TGTGCCAGCAGCCAACGCCTAGCGGGGGTAAACTACGAGCAGTACTTC
TRBD1	TRBV4-1	NA	TRBJ1-2	CASSFARPQGDGYTF	TGCGCCAGCAGTTTTGCGAGGCCCCAGGGGGATGGCTACACCTTC
NA	TRBV6-5	NA	TRBJ1-2	CASRRNGNYGYTF	TGTGCCAGCCGTCGAAACGGGAACTATGGCTACACCTTC
TRBD2	TRBV19	NA	TRBJ2-3	CASTLLPGLAGTDTQYF	TGTGCCAGTACTTTATTGCCGGGACTAGCGGGCACAGATACGCAGTATTTT
NA	TRBV6-1	NA	TRBJ1-5	CASSERRNQPQHF	TGTGCCAGCAGTGAACGTAGAAATCAGCCCCAGCATTTT